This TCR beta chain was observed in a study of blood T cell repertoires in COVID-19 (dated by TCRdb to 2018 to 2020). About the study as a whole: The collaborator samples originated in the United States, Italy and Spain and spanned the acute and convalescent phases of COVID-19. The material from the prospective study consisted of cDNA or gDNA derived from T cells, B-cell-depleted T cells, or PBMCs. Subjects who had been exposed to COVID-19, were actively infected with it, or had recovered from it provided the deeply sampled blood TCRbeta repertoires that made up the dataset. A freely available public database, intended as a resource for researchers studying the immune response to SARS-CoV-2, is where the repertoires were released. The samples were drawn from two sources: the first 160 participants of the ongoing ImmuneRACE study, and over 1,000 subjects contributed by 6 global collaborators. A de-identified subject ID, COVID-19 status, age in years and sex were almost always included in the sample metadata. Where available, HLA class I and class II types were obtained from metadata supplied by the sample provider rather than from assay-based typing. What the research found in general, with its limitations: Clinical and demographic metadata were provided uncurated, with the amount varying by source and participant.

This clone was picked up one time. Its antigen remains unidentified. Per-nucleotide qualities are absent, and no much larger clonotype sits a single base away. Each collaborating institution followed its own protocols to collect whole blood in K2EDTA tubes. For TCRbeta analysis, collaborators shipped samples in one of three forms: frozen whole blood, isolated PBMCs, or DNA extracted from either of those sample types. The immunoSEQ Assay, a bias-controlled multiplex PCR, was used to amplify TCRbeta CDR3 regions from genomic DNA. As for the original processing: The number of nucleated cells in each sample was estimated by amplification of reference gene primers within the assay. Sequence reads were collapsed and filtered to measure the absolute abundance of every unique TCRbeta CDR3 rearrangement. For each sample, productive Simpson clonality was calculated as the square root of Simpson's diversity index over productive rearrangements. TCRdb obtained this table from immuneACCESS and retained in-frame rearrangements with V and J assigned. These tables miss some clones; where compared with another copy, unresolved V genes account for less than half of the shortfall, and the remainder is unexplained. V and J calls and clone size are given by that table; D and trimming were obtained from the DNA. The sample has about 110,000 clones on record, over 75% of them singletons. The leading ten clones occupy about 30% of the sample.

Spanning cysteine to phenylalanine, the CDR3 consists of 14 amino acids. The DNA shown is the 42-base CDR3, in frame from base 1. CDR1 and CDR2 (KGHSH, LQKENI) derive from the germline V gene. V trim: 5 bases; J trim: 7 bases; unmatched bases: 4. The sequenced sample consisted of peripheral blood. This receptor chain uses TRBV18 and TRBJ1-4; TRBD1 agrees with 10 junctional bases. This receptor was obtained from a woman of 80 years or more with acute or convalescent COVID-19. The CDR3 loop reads CASSRDRGGEKLFF. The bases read TGTGCCAGCTCAAGGGACAGGGGAGGTGAAAAACTGTTTTTT.